This entry lists 32 T cell receptor beta chains sequenced from one sample in a study of technical replicates of blood from several donors. The data were produced by immunoSEQ multiplex PCR, yet TCRdb's version contains in-frame clones alone and is incomplete. This sample has over 55,000 clones, with 90% to 95% found just once. Input material: PBMCs. Receptor source: a human donor in good health. Some clones in this sample may be carry-over from other donors' samples.

The chain uses TRBV4-3 and TRBJ2-1; tentatively, D is TRBD2 (6 bases). CDR1 is LGHNA, CDR2 YSLEER, per germline. The CDR3 extends over 13 amino acids. The V end was cut by 1 base, the J end by 9 bases, with 10 bases between. The CDR3 coding sequence is TGCGCCAGCAGCCAAGGGGGGGAACTTGAGCAGTTCTTC. The encoded protein is CASSQGGELEQFF.

This clone was detected a few times. The V gene is TRBV4-1, the J gene TRBJ1-4; 11 bases align to TRBD1. CDR1 is MGHRA and CDR2 is YSYEKL in the germline V gene. V was clipped by 1 base and J by 8 bases; unmatched bases: 6. CDR3 length: 16 amino acids. The CDR3 loop reads CASSQVLGTGGEKLFF. The CDR3 region has the DNA TGCGCCAGCAGCCAAGTTCTAGGGACAGGGGGAGAAAAACTGTTTTTT.

V and J are TRBV30 and TRBJ2-1; 13 bases line up with TRBD2. The CDR3 totals 15 residues. After removal of 1 base from V and 8 bases from J, the junction contained 5 bases not matched to a gene. Germline values: CDR1 GTSNPN, CDR2 SVGIG (reference sequence). The CDR3: CAWSGPGLAGYEQFF. DNA of the CDR3: TGTGCCTGGAGTGGCCCGGGACTAGCGGGATATGAGCAGTTCTTC.

J is TRBJ2-5 and V is TRBV30, with 11 bases that match TRBD2. With V trimmed by 4 bases and J by 4 bases, 5 bases remained unmatched. In germline, CDR1 is GTSNPN, CDR2 SVGIG (reference sequence). This CDR3 is 14 amino acids long. DNA for the CDR3: TGTGCCTGGACCGGACTAGCGGGTGGAGAGACCCAGTACTTC. This codes for CAWTGLAGGETQYF.

To note about this clone: The germline gene is not matched at one end of the junction; a read error may be the cause. The chain carries TRBV7-2 and TRBJ2-7; TRBD1 matches 7 bases. This CDR3 spans 15 amino acids. The V gene's germline CDR1 is SGHTA and CDR2 FQGNSA. The CDR3 loop reads CASSLSRDSSSEQYF. DNA of the CDR3: TGTGCCAGCAGCTTAAGCCGGGACAGTTCCTCCGAGCAGTACTTC.

The CDR3 loop reads CASSYGAGGLQYTQYF. The CDR3 coding sequence is TGTGCCAGCAGTTACGGGGCGGGGGGGCTACAATATACGCAGTATTTT. The rearrangement uses TRBV6-5 and TRBJ2-3; 9 bases are shared with TRBD2. Germline V lookup: CDR1 MNHEY, CDR2 SVGAGI. This CDR3 has 16 residues. Trimming cost V 2 bases and J 7 bases; bases outside gene matches: 10.

The chain combines TRBV7-2 with TRBJ2-7; weak D call: TRBD2 (6 bases). The germline V and J ends were trimmed by 5 bases and 7 bases, with 12 bases remaining between them. The CDR3 runs 12 residues. Germline V CDR1 and CDR2: SGHTA, FQGNSA. The CDR3 loop reads CASSQTRSEQYF. The CDR3 DNA reads as TGTGCCAGCAGCCAGACTAGGTCTGAGCAGTACTTC.

The rearrangement uses TRBV23-1 and TRBJ2-5, with D uncertain. TRBV23-1 has ORF status, its function being uncertain. The CDR3 has 15 amino acids. V was clipped by 2 bases and J by 1 base, with 11 bases between them. DNA for the CDR3: TGCGCCAGCAGTCAAATGTCGCGCTTCCAAGAGACCCAGTACTTC. Its protein product is CASSQMSRFQETQYF.

This chain connects TRBV7-3 to TRBJ1-2; the D is unclear. CDR1 SGHTA and CDR2 FQGTGA come from the germline V gene. V dropped 3 bases and J dropped 4 bases, with 12 bases sitting between them. The CDR3 has 14 amino acids. DNA of the CDR3: TGTGCCAGCAGCTTCGCACGCGGCGGCTATGGCTACACCTTC. It codes for CASSFARGGYGYTF.

The chain has TRBV11-2 and TRBJ2-1; TRBD2 agrees at 8 bases. This CDR3 has 15 residues. V shed 0 bases and J 4 bases; nucleotides not matched to a gene: 2. The germline gives CDR1 SGHAT, CDR2 FQNNGV. CDR3 sequence (DNA): TGTGCCAGCAGCTTAGACGGGGGGGCGTACAATGAGCAGTTCTTC. Amino acids: CASSLDGGAYNEQFF.

This clone was detected only a few times. This sequence joins TRBV30 and TRBJ1-5, with D possibly being TRBD1 (6 bases). Trimming cost V 5 bases and J 1 base, with 15 bases left between them. The CDR3 is 15 amino acids. Germline CDR1 is GTSNPN and CDR2 is SVGIG (reference sequence). CDR3 sequence: CAWGPGHLSNQPQHF. CDR3 sequence (DNA): TGTGCCTGGGGTCCGGGACACCTAAGCAATCAGCCCCAGCATTTT.

V is TRBV15 and J is TRBJ2-7, with TRBD2 as a possible D gene (5 bases). The V and J ends lost 4 bases and 5 bases respectively, with 15 bases between them. Germline lookup yields CDR1 LNHNV and CDR2 YYDKDF (reference sequence). The CDR3 spans 14 residues. CDR3 nucleotide sequence: TGTGCCACCAGCATCCGAAGCGGACCCCACGAGCAGTACTTC. Protein sequence: CATSIRSGPHEQYF. Based on the CDR3 plus reference TRBV15 and TRBJ2-7, the full variable domain is DAMVIQNPRYQVTQFGKPVTLSCSQTLNHNVMYWYQQKSSQAPKLLFHYYDKDFNNEADTPDNFQSRRPNTSFCFLDIRSPGLGDTAMYLCATSIRSGPHEQYFGPGTRLTVT.

This clone was recorded only once. The chain uses TRBV30 and TRBJ1-5; 10 nucleotides match TRBD1. From germline, CDR1 is GTSNPN and CDR2 SVGIG (reference sequence). This CDR3 spans 15 amino acids. J lost 7 bases, V lost 0 bases, and 6 bases had no gene match. CDR3 protein: CAWSVLGQGKQPQHF. CDR3 DNA sequence: TGTGCCTGGAGTGTACTGGGACAGGGGAAACAGCCCCAGCATTTT.

This clone was recorded once. The chain recombines TRBV7-3 with TRBJ2-1; 9 nucleotides line up with TRBD2. The CDR3 loop spans 16 amino acids. V trimming: 2 bases; J trimming: 3 bases; junction bases outside the gene matches: 5. The germline V gene encodes CDR1 SGHTA and CDR2 FQGTGA. CDR3 coding DNA: TGTGCCAGCAGCTTACGTGGTAGCGGGAGCTACAATGAGCAGTTCTTC. Protein product: CASSLRGSGSYNEQFF.

The chain couples TRBV6-1 to TRBJ2-7; possibly TRBD2 for D (6 bases). Germline CDR1 MNHNS, CDR2 SASEGT. Trimming took 10 bases from V and 2 from J, leaving 12 bases between them. CDR3 size: 12 residues. CDR3 nucleotides: TGTGCCACGGAGGGTGTACCCTACGAGCAGTACTTC. Amino acids: CATEGVPYEQYF.

The V gene is TRBV7-3, the J gene TRBJ2-7; 7 nucleotides align to TRBD1. J lost 6 bases, V lost 1 base, and 9 bases had no gene match. Germline lookup yields CDR1 SGHTA and CDR2 FQGTGA. The CDR3 contains 15 residues. The CDR3, as DNA: TGTGCCAGCAGCTTAAATGACAGGGTTTCTTCCGAGCAGTACTTC. Its protein is CASSLNDRVSSEQYF. Using reference TRBV7-3 and TRBJ2-7 for the parts outside the CDR3, the full variable domain is GAGVSQTPSNKVTEKGKYVELRCDPISGHTALYWYRQSLGQGPEFLIYFQGTGAADDSGLPNDRFFAVRPEGSVSTLKIQRTERGDSAVYLCASSLNDRVSSEQYFGPGTRLTVT.

This sequence joins TRBV10-3 and TRBJ2-1; D is uncertain. The CDR3 is made up of 14 amino acids. Between the trimmed V and J ends, which lost 2 bases and 8 bases, there was a span of 13 bases. From germline, CDR1 is ENHRY and CDR2 SYGVKD. The CDR3 reads CAISEAPRLDEQFF. In DNA, the CDR3 is TGTGCCATCAGTGAGGCCCCGCGACTCGATGAGCAGTTCTTC.

The chain carries TRBV7-9 and TRBJ1-2; 7 positions agree with TRBD1. Trimming took 1 base from V and 3 from J; bases not matched to a gene: 5. The CDR3 runs 15 residues. Germline V gene data show CDR1 as SEHNR and CDR2 as FQNEAQ (reference sequence). Here the CDR3 DNA reads TGTGCCAGCAGCTTAGGACAGGGCGGGGACTATGGCTACACCTTC. Translated: CASSLGQGGDYGYTF.

The CDR3 sequence is CASGRGRDTEAFF. The CDR3 DNA is TGTGCCAGCGGGCGGGGAAGGGACACTGAAGCTTTCTTT. The genes are TRBV7-9 and TRBJ1-1; D is undetermined. The CDR3 runs 13 residues. Germline loops: CDR1 SEHNR, CDR2 FQNEAQ (reference sequence). V lost 8 bases and J 3 bases, leaving 13 bases between the germline ends.

The chain has TRBV25-1 and TRBJ2-5; D is undetermined. The CDR3 is 10 amino acids. Per germline, CDR1 MGHDK and CDR2 SYGVNS. V dropped 3 bases and J dropped 9 bases, with 5 bases sitting between them. CDR3 loop: CASSDAAQYF. The CDR3 coding sequence is TGTGCCAGCAGTGACGCGGCCCAGTACTTC.

V gene TRBV6-4 combines with J gene TRBJ1-6, with D hard to call. The V gene's germline CDR1 is MRHNA and CDR2 SNTAGT. V was trimmed by 2 bases and J by 6 bases, leaving 11 bases between them. CDR3 length equals 15 residues. In DNA, the CDR3 is TGTGCCAGCAGTGACCTCGCCGGGATTAATTCACCCCTCCACTTT. Amino acids: CASSDLAGINSPLHF.

The CDR3 sequence: CASSSGTGGNQPQHF. The CDR3, as DNA: TGTGCCAGCAGCTCAGGGACAGGGGGCAATCAGCCCCAGCATTTT. J is TRBJ1-5 and V is TRBV7-9; 10 nucleotides align to TRBD1. Per germline, CDR1 SEHNR and CDR2 FQNEAQ (reference sequence). Unmatched junction bases numbered 2, after V lost 4 bases and J lost 2 bases. The CDR3 is 15 residues long. Variable domain in full (rest from reference TRBV7-9 and TRBJ1-5): DTGVSQNPRHKITKRGQNVTFRCDPISEHNRLYWYRQTLGQGPEFLTYFQNEAQLEKSRLLSDRFSAERPKGSFSTLEIQRTEQGDSAMYLCASSSGTGGNQPQHFGDGTRLSIL.

The chain couples TRBV27 to TRBJ1-2; TRBD1 aligns across 8 bases. The V gene's germline CDR1 is MNHEY and CDR2 SMNVEV (reference sequence). The CDR3 sequence is 13 residues long. V was pared by 6 bases and J by 4 bases, with 4 bases of the junction left unmatched. The CDR3: CASRPGGGYGYTF. CDR3 nucleotides: TGTGCCAGCAGGCCAGGGGGCGGCTATGGCTACACCTTC.

The V gene is TRBV7-8, the J gene TRBJ1-6, with D perhaps TRBD1 (5 bases). CDR1 is SGHVS, CDR2 FQNEAQ, per germline. The CDR3 runs to 14 residues. The V end lost 3 bases, the J end lost 8 bases, and 11 bases lay between the germline ends. For the CDR3, the DNA is TGTGCCAGCAGCTTGACGATCAGGGATTCACCCCTCCACTTT. It specifies CASSLTIRDSPLHF.

This clone was seen once. The genes are TRBV19 and TRBJ2-5, with 12 bases matching TRBD2. Germline trimming cut 3 bases from V and 0 bases from J; bases unmatched to any gene: 8. This CDR3 has 18 amino acids. Germline lookup yields CDR1 LNHDA and CDR2 SQIVND (reference sequence). CDR3 in DNA: TGTGCCAGTAGTATGTTCCTAGCGGGAGGGGGACACCAAGAGACCCAGTACTTC. The encoded protein is CASSMFLAGGGHQETQYF.

The gene calls are TRBV5-6 and TRBJ1-2; the D gene is possibly TRBD1 (6 bases). Germline V lookup: CDR1 SGHDT, CDR2 YYEEEE. Trimming shortened V by 4 bases and J by 5 bases, and 18 bases separated the two germline ends. This CDR3 region has 15 residues. Written as DNA, the CDR3 is TGTGCCAGCAGCCTACCTAGACAGGCCGAATATGGCTACACCTTC. Encoded protein: CASSLPRQAEYGYTF.

V gene TRBV4-1 combines with J gene TRBJ2-1; maybe TRBD2 (6 bases). Germline assignment: CDR1 MGHRA and CDR2 YSYEKL. V lost 5 bases and J 0 bases, leaving 17 bases between the germline ends. The CDR3 is 17 amino acids. Here the CDR3 reads CASSSLAGASSYNEQFF. CDR3 sequence (DNA): TGCGCCAGCAGCTCACTAGCAGGCGCCAGCTCCTACAATGAGCAGTTCTTC.

This clone was seen only once. J is TRBJ1-6 and V is TRBV5-6, with 7 bases aligning to TRBD1. Germline V gives CDR1 SGHDT, CDR2 YYEEEE. This CDR3 region has 15 residues. The V gene end was trimmed by 4 bases and the J gene end by 7 bases; junction bases not matched to a gene: 8. The CDR3 DNA reads TGTGCCAGCAGCATATCGGACAGGACCAATTCACCCCTCCACTTT. Amino acids: CASSISDRTNSPLHF.

The chain carries TRBV9 and TRBJ1-3; perhaps TRBD1 as D (6 bases). There are 16 residues in the CDR3. Trimming took off 4 bases at V and 0 bases at J, with 14 bases between the two ends. Germline CDR1 SGDLS, CDR2 YYNGEE. The CDR3, as DNA: TGTGCCAGCAGCCCACCACAGGGAAACTCTGGAAACACCATATATTTT. This sequence encodes CASSPPQGNSGNTIYF.

The V and J genes are TRBV5-8 and TRBJ2-1, with a tentative D call TRBD2 (6 bases). The CDR3 has 13 amino acids. In germline, CDR1 is SGHTS, CDR2 YDEGEE. The germline V and J ends were trimmed by 3 bases and 9 bases, with 13 bases remaining between them. The CDR3 nucleotides read TGTGCCAGCAGCTGGAGGGCCGGCGGTGAGCAGTTCTTC. Translating gives CASSWRAGGEQFF.

This clone was picked up one time. The chain has TRBV2 and TRBJ1-6; no clear D gene. The CDR3 consists of 13 residues. Germline V gene lookup returns CDR1 SNHLY and CDR2 FYNNEI. The germline V and J ends were trimmed by 8 bases and 7 bases, with 12 bases remaining between them. The CDR3 coding sequence is TGTGCCAGCGTCCAGGTCCCCAATTCACCCCTCCACTTT. Protein sequence: CASVQVPNSPLHF.

The chain recombines TRBV7-2 with TRBJ2-4; TRBD2 is a possible D gene (6 bases). The V gene's germline CDR1 is SGHTA and CDR2 FQGNSA. V lost 5 bases, J lost 0 bases, and 20 bases lay in between. This CDR3 contains 18 residues. The CDR3 loop is CASSREGPGVQAKNIQYF. CDR3 bases: TGTGCCAGCAGCCGCGAGGGCCCGGGAGTCCAAGCCAAAAACATTCAGTACTTC.